A single sample is the source of the 10 T cell receptor beta chains below, sequenced in a study. The method was immunoSEQ multiplex PCR; TCRdb's version includes in-frame clones alone and lacks a portion of them. The sample carries approximately 53,000 clones, more than 85% recorded once. The sequencing sample was made of PBMCs. The receptors were sampled from a middle-aged man with rheumatoid arthritis.

The CDR3 protein is CASRRLAGGHNEQFF. The CDR3 DNA reads TGTGCCAGCCGGAGACTAGCGGGAGGGCACAATGAGCAGTTCTTC. The genes are TRBV3-1 (or the pseudogene TRBV3-2) and TRBJ2-1; 14 positions match TRBD2. The V segment lost 8 bases and the J segment 5 bases; nucleotides outside the gene matches: 5. The length of the CDR3 is 15 residues. Germline-derived CDR1 and CDR2 are LGHDT and YNNKEL (reference sequence).

Turning to this clone: One end of the junction is discordant with germline, which a read error may explain. The gene calls are TRBV14 and TRBJ2-7; D might be TRBD1 (6 bases). Germline CDR1 reads SGHDN; CDR2 reads FVKESK. The CDR3 runs to 13 residues. CDR3 sequence: CASSHYRESPPNF. The CDR3 DNA follows: TGTGCCAGCAGCCATTACAGGGAATCTCCCCCCAACTTC.

This chain connects TRBV27 to TRBJ2-1; D remains unclear. CDR1 and CDR2 from the germline V gene are MNHEY and SMNVEV (reference sequence). V lost 2 bases to trimming and J lost 4 bases, with 15 bases between them. This CDR3 has 16 residues. This CDR3 is CASSLPPQPSYNEQFF. In DNA, the CDR3 is TGTGCCAGCAGTTTACCTCCGCAACCCTCGTACAATGAGCAGTTCTTC.

This chain uses TRBV12-3 or TRBV12-4 with TRBJ1-1, with D uncertain. V lost 10 bases to trimming and J lost 0 bases, with 9 bases between them. The CDR3 consists of 12 residues. The DNA for the CDR3 is TGTGCCACCGATCCACTGAACACTGAAGCTTTCTTT. Its translation is CATDPLNTEAFF.

The gene calls are TRBV6-2 or TRBV6-3 and TRBJ2-7; D ambiguous. Germline-derived CDR1 and CDR2 are MNHEY and SVGEGT. The CDR3 is 15 residues long. V lost 2 bases and J 0 bases, leaving 11 bases between the germline ends. The CDR3 DNA reads TGTGCCAGCAGTTACGGCAGGACGAGCTCCTACGAGCAGTACTTC. Translating it yields CASSYGRTSSYEQYF.

The chain couples TRBV7-8 to TRBJ2-4; 8 nucleotides match TRBD1. The trim removed 5 bases at V and 2 bases at J, leaving 17 bases unmatched. Germline CDR1 is SGHVS and CDR2 is FQNEAQ. This CDR3 region has 19 residues. Here the CDR3 reads CASSQNRNWTGLSKNIQYF. In DNA form, the CDR3 reads TGTGCCAGCAGCCAGAATAGAAATTGGACAGGGCTTTCCAAAAACATTCAGTACTTC. Drawing the rest from reference TRBV7-8 and TRBJ2-4, the complete variable domain is GAGVSQSPRYKVAKRGQDVALRCDPISGHVSLFWYQQALGQGPEFLTYFQNEAQLDKSGLPSDRFFAERPEGSVSTLKIQRTQQEDSAVYLCASSQNRNWTGLSKNIQYFGAGTRLSVL.

The rearrangement joins TRBV24-1 to TRBJ2-2; D tentatively fits TRBD1 or TRBD2 (5 bases each). The CDR3 totals 16 residues. Germline V gene lookup returns CDR1 KGHDR and CDR2 SFDVKD. Trimming cost V 4 bases and J 1 base, with 12 bases left between them. The CDR3 loop is CATSDGDGLNTGELFF. The CDR3, as DNA: TGTGCCACCAGTGACGGGGACGGACTGAACACCGGGGAGCTGTTTTTT.

V and J are TRBV15 and TRBJ2-7; D might be TRBD1 or TRBD2, each matching 6 bases. The V gene lost 5 bases and the J gene lost 1 base, with 18 bases spanning the gap. CDR1 and CDR2 from the germline V gene are LNHNV and YYDKDF (reference sequence). The CDR3 has 16 residues. In nucleotides, the CDR3 is TGTGCCACCAGCCTCCGTGGGGGGCCAATTTCCTACGAGCAGTACTTC. Translating it yields CATSLRGGPISYEQYF.

The rearrangement links TRBV28 to TRBJ1-2, with D possibly being TRBD1 (5 bases). The CDR3 extends over 14 amino acids. Between the trimmed V and J ends, which lost 5 bases and 6 bases, there was a span of 16 bases. Germline-derived CDR1 and CDR2 are MDHEN and SYDVKM. The DNA for the CDR3 is TGTGCCAGCAGTCTCCTCCGCAGGGCCAATGGCTACACCTTC. Residues: CASSLLRRANGYTF.

This chain uses TRBV5-1 with TRBJ1-4; no clear D. Germline V lookup: CDR1 SGHRS, CDR2 YFSETQ. The CDR3 length is 15 residues. V lost 0 bases to trimming and J lost 0 bases, with 6 bases between them. In nucleotides, the CDR3 is TGCGCCAGCAGCTTGGTCGCCGCAACTAATGAAAAACTGTTTTTT. Amino acid sequence: CASSLVAATNEKLFF. The full variable domain, in which reference TRBV5-1 and TRBJ1-4 provide the parts outside the CDR3, is KAGVTQTPRYLIKTRGQQVTLSCSPISGHRSVSWYQQTPGQGLQFLFEYFSETQRNKGNFPGRFSGRQFSNSRSEMNVSTLELGDSALYLCASSLVAATNEKLFFGSGTQLSVL.